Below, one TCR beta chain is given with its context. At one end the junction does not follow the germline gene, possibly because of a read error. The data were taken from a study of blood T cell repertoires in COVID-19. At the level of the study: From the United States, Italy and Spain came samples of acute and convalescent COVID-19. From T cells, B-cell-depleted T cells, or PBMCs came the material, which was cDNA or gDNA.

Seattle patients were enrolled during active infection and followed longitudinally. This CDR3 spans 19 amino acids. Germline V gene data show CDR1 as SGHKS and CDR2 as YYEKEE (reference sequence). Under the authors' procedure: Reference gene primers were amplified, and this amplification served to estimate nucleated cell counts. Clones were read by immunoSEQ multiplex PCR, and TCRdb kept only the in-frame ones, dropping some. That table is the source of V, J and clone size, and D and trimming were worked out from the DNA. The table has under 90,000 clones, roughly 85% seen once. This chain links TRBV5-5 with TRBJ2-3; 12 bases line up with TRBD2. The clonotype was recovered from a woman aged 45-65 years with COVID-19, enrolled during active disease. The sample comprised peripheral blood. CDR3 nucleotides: TGTGCCAGCAGCCATCGACTAGCGGGAGTGGGAGAGGGAGCAGATATGCAGTATTTT. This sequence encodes CASSHRLAGVGEGADMQYF. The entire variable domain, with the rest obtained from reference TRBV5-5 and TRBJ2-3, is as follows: DAGVTQSPTHLIKTRGQQVTLRCSPISGHKSVSWYQQVLGQGPQFIFQYYEKEERGRGNFPDRFSARQFPNYSSELNVNALLLGDSALYLCASSHRLAGVGEGADMQYFGPGTRLTVL.